The 21 T cell receptor beta chains in this list originate from one sample, sequenced in a study of pediatric ulcerative colitis. TCRdb keeps only in-frame clones here, not all; method: immunoSEQ multiplex PCR. The table shows about 36,000 clones, with around four fifths occurring only once. The sequenced sample was blood. These receptors originate from a girl aged 5 to 17 with moderate ulcerative colitis.

The genes are TRBV11-2 and TRBJ2-7; perhaps TRBD1 as D (6 bases). V gave up 1 base and J gave up 4 bases, with 17 bases separating them. The germline V gene encodes CDR1 SGHAT and CDR2 FQNNGV. The CDR3 runs 16 residues. The CDR3 protein is CASSLVSSDRNYEQYF. The CDR3 bases are TGTGCCAGCAGCTTAGTCAGCTCGGACAGAAATTACGAGCAGTACTTC.

The V call is TRBV6-5, the J call TRBJ1-2; possible D gene TRBD1, 6 bases. In germline, CDR1 is MNHEY, CDR2 SVGAGI. The CDR3 has 14 residues. V was clipped by 4 bases and J by 6 bases, with 15 bases between them. DNA for the CDR3: TGTGCCAGCAGTTCCCCCCAGGGGAGGGATGGCTACACCTTC. Translated, it gives CASSSPQGRDGYTF.

The chain couples TRBV19 to TRBJ1-5; D gene ambiguous. Germline loops: CDR1 LNHDA, CDR2 SQIVND (reference sequence). This CDR3 comprises 12 residues. V was shortened by 8 bases and J by 2 bases, with 7 bases between the two germline ends. CDR3 protein: CASSGRNQPQHF. CDR3 nucleotides: TGTGCCAGTTCCGGGCGCAATCAGCCCCAGCATTTT.

The chain uses TRBV11-2 and TRBJ2-7; the D is unclear. CDR3 length: 11 amino acids. V shed 5 bases and J shed 2 bases, with 4 bases lying between them. Per germline, CDR1 SGHAT and CDR2 FQNNGV. The CDR3 spells CASSDTYEQYF. In DNA, the CDR3 is TGTGCCAGCAGCGATACCTACGAGCAGTACTTC.

V is TRBV10-3 and J is TRBJ2-2, with D perhaps TRBD1 (5 bases). This CDR3 region has 13 residues. In germline, CDR1 is ENHRY, CDR2 SYGVKD. V was cut by 3 bases and J by 5 bases, with 7 bases left in between. CDR3 loop: CAISDRATGELFF. The DNA of the CDR3 is TGTGCCATCAGTGACAGGGCTACCGGGGAGCTGTTTTTT.

This chain joins TRBV18 and TRBJ2-2; no clear D. The length of the CDR3 is 14 residues. Germline loops: CDR1 KGHSH, CDR2 LQKENI. V was cut by 0 bases and J by 5 bases, with 7 bases left in between. The DNA of the CDR3 is TGTGCCAGCTCACCACCGGTCGGAACCGGGGAGCTGTTTTTT. The encoded protein is CASSPPVGTGELFF. The full variable domain, its missing parts supplied by reference TRBV18 and TRBJ2-2, is NAGVMQNPRHLVRRRGQEARLRCSPMKGHSHVYWYRQLPEEGLKFMVYLQKENIIDESGMPKERFSAEFPKEGPSILRIQQVVRGDSAAYFCASSPPVGTGELFFGEGSRLTVL.

The chain carries TRBV18 and TRBJ2-5; D gene ambiguous. This CDR3 has 13 residues. In germline, CDR1 is KGHSH, CDR2 LQKENI. V lost 2 bases, J lost 3 bases, and 7 bases lay in between. The CDR3 bases are TGTGCCAGCTCACCAAACCCCGAAGAGACCCAGTACTTC. Translated: CASSPNPEETQYF.

The chain employs TRBV2 and TRBJ2-7; D may be TRBD1 (5 bases). V was cut by 2 bases and J by 1 base, with 6 bases left in between. Germline-derived CDR1 and CDR2 are SNHLY and FYNNEI. This CDR3 has 13 amino acids. As DNA, the CDR3 is TGTGCCAGCAGTGAAAGGGGATCCTACGAGCAGTACTTC. It codes for CASSERGSYEQYF.

This clone turned up a few times. This rearrangement joins TRBV2 to TRBJ2-6, with a possible D match to TRBD2 (5 bases). CDR3 length equals 15 residues. V lost 6 bases and J lost 1, with 10 bases in between. In germline, CDR1 is SNHLY, CDR2 FYNNEI. CDR3 protein: CASSDPGSGANVLTF. CDR3 DNA: TGTGCCAGCAGCGACCCGGGATCTGGGGCCAACGTCCTGACTTTC.

The chain joins TRBV9 to TRBJ1-1; 9 positions agree with TRBD1. CDR3 length equals 13 residues. Germline V gene lookup returns CDR1 SGDLS and CDR2 YYNGEE. V lost 7 bases to trimming and J lost 8 bases; unmatched junction nucleotides: 9. CDR3 protein: CASRRQGGREAFF. The DNA for the CDR3 is TGTGCCAGCCGCAGACAGGGGGGCCGGGAAGCTTTCTTT.

The rearrangement uses TRBV4-2 and TRBJ2-4, with 8 nucleotides matching TRBD2. With V trimmed by 4 bases and J by 1 base, 6 bases remained unmatched. In germline, CDR1 is LGHNA, CDR2 YNFKEQ. This CDR3 is 16 amino acids long. This CDR3 reads CASSPLAGWAKNIQYF. The CDR3 DNA reads as TGTGCCAGCAGCCCGTTAGCGGGGTGGGCCAAAAACATTCAGTACTTC.

V usage is TRBV18 and J usage is TRBJ1-2, with TRBD1 matching over 8 bases. Germline loops: CDR1 KGHSH, CDR2 LQKENI. V gave up 4 bases and J gave up 4 bases; unmatched junction bases: 14. This CDR3 region has 17 residues. Here the CDR3 reads CASSLKTGTGVPYGYTF. The DNA of the CDR3 is TGTGCCAGCTCACTAAAAACGGGGACAGGAGTCCCCTATGGCTACACCTTC. Combining the CDR3 with reference TRBV18 and TRBJ1-2 gives the whole variable domain NAGVMQNPRHLVRRRGQEARLRCSPMKGHSHVYWYRQLPEEGLKFMVYLQKENIIDESGMPKERFSAEFPKEGPSILRIQQVVRGDSAAYFCASSLKTGTGVPYGYTFGSGTRLTVV.

The rearrangement uses TRBV27 and TRBJ2-1; D is undetermined. CDR3 length: 13 amino acids. The V gene lost 7 bases and the J gene lost 4 bases, with 11 bases spanning the gap. CDR1 is MNHEY, CDR2 SMNVEV, per germline (reference sequence). The CDR3 reads CASKGFGYNEQFF. The CDR3 coding sequence is TGTGCCAGCAAGGGTTTTGGTTACAATGAGCAGTTCTTC.

The chain couples TRBV11-3 to TRBJ1-5, with D maybe TRBD1 (5 bases). This CDR3 has 16 residues. The germline gives CDR1 SGHNT, CDR2 YENEEA. With 3 bases removed from V and 7 bases from J, the gap between germline ends came to 19 bases. The CDR3 DNA reads TGTGCCAGCAGCTTTCAACCGGGACTCGGACCCCAGCCCCAGCATTTT. Its translation: CASSFQPGLGPQPQHF.

This clone was observed a handful of times. The V and J genes are TRBV7-9 and TRBJ1-4, with D possibly matching TRBD1 (5 bases). The length of the CDR3 is 15 residues. Germline CDR1 SEHNR, CDR2 FQNEAQ (reference sequence). The V and J ends lost 5 bases and 3 bases respectively, with 13 bases between them. The CDR3 DNA follows: TGTGCCAGCAGCGGGGTCGGGGCGTCTAATGAAAAACTGTTTTTT. Amino acid sequence: CASSGVGASNEKLFF.

The chain links TRBV4-2 to TRBJ1-2; 7 bases line up with TRBD1. V lost 1 base, J lost 0 bases, and 8 bases stayed unmatched. Germline loops: CDR1 LGHNA, CDR2 YNFKEQ. CDR3 length equals 17 residues. The DNA for the CDR3 is TGTGCCAGCAGCCAAGTGGACAGGAGAAGTACTAACTATGGCTACACCTTC. It codes for CASSQVDRRSTNYGYTF.

The rearrangement links TRBV19 to TRBJ1-1, with D unresolved. CDR1 is LNHDA, CDR2 SQIVND, per germline (reference sequence). CDR3 length: 14 residues. The germline V and J ends were trimmed by 4 bases and 0 bases, with 9 bases remaining between them. The chain's CDR3 is CASSRTDMNTEAFF. CDR3 bases: TGTGCCAGTAGTAGGACGGATATGAACACTGAAGCTTTCTTT.

V is TRBV14 and J is TRBJ2-3; TRBD2 might be the D (5 bases). There are 15 residues in the CDR3. V gave up 5 bases and J gave up 2 bases, with 14 bases separating them. In germline, CDR1 is SGHDN, CDR2 FVKESK. The CDR3 reads CASSGGRYTTDTQYF. The CDR3 DNA follows: TGTGCCAGCAGCGGAGGACGGTACACCACAGATACGCAGTATTTT.

The genes are TRBV7-3 and TRBJ2-5; either TRBD1 or TRBD2 may supply D (5 bases each). The CDR3 has 13 residues. Trimming shortened V by 5 bases and J by 2 bases, and 9 bases separated the two germline ends. CDR1 and CDR2 (germline): SGHTA, FQGTGA. The CDR3 nucleotides read TGTGCCAGCAGCCGGGACGGGCAAGAGACCCAGTACTTC. Translation: CASSRDGQETQYF.

This clone came up once. V usage is TRBV27 and J usage is TRBJ2-4, with TRBD2 matching over 9 bases. V gave up 3 bases and J gave up 4 bases; unmatched junction bases: 1. The CDR3 spans 14 residues. Per the germline V gene, CDR1 is MNHEY and CDR2 is SMNVEV (reference sequence). This chain's CDR3 is CASSLTSGKNIQYF. CDR3 bases: TGTGCCAGCAGTTTGACTAGCGGAAAAAACATTCAGTACTTC.

This clone was observed a handful of times. The J gene is TRBJ1-2, the V gene TRBV27, with D hard to call. Germline loops: CDR1 MNHEY, CDR2 SMNVEV (reference sequence). Trimming cost V 3 bases and J 8 bases, with 13 bases left between them. The CDR3 extends over 13 amino acids. The DNA of the CDR3 is TGTGCCAGCAGTTTTGATCTCGGCGAGGGCTACACCTTC. It is translated as CASSFDLGEGYTF.